This is a list of T cell receptor beta chains from one sample in a study of blood T cell repertoires in COVID-19. Sequencing was performed with immunoSEQ multiplex PCR; in TCRdb, only in-frame clones are kept and a portion is missing. This repertoire shows over 200,000 clones, 87% found once; its top ten account for approximately 11%. Material: PBMCs or T cells enriched from blood (not recorded which). The receptors shown here come from a man between 25 and 39 years old who had recovered from COVID-19. CDR3s include the opening cysteine and the closing phenylalanine or tryptophan. Each record gives: clone size, J gene, V gene, D gene, CDR3 DNA, CDR3 protein. The D gene is left open where the match is weak. Only part of the rows carry a size: once, few, many, or a class if the clone is expanded.

- TRBJ1-2 TRBV5-6 - TGTGCCAGCAGCTTGGCGGCAGGGGAGAGTGGCTACACCTTC CASSLAAGESGYTF
- TRBJ1-2 TRBV19 TRBD1 TGTGCCAGTAGAAGAACCGGGACAGTATCCGACATTTATGGCTACACCTTC CASRRTGTVSDIYGYTF
- TRBJ2-3 TRBV29-1 - TGCAGCGTCTTAGGACCCCCCGGGGCAGATACGCAGTATTTT CSVLGPPGADTQYF
- TRBJ1-3 TRBV4-2 TRBD1 TGTGCCAGCAGCCAAGGACAGGGTACTGGAAACACCATATATTTT CASSQGQGTGNTIYF
- TRBJ1-6 TRBV5-4 TRBD1 TGTGCCAGCAGCATACAGGGGATCTATTCACCCCTCCACTTT CASSIQGIYSPLHF
once TRBJ1-2 TRBV7-9 TRBD1 TGTGCCAGCACCCTCCGGGACAGTAACTATGGCTACACCTTC CASTLRDSNYGYTF
- TRBJ1-2 TRBV5-6 - TGTGCCAGCAGCTGGACCGGGACACGATTTAACTATGGCTACACCTTC CASSWTGTRFNYGYTF
- TRBJ2-1 TRBV5-4 TRBD2 TGTGCCAGCAGCTTGCCACTAGCGCCTGAGCAGTTCTTC CASSLPLAPEQFF
- TRBJ1-2 TRBV6-5 TRBD1 TGTGCCAGCAGTTACTCGATGGGACAGGGATATGGCTACACCTTC CASSYSMGQGYGYTF
- TRBJ2-5 TRBV9 TRBD2 TGTGCCAGCAGCTCTCCGTCGGGGGGGACCCAAGAGACCCAGTACTTC CASSSPSGGTQETQYF
- TRBJ1-1 TRBV19 - TGTGCCAGTAGTATTTTTTGGGGGCAGAAGGTAGAAGCTTTCTTT CASSIFWGQKVEAFF
- TRBJ2-3 TRBV28 - TGTGCCAGCAGCAAGCCGGGGGGACACTCAAGAGATACGCAGTATTTT CASSKPGGHSRDTQYF
- TRBJ1-1 TRBV30 TRBD1 TGTGCCTGTACAGGGGGGTCATTAGGGAAAGCTTTCTTT CACTGGSLGKAFF
- TRBJ2-7 TRBV5-1 - TGCGCCAGCAGCTTAGGGGAACCCTTAGAGCAGTACTTC CASSLGEPLEQYF
once TRBJ2-2 TRBV5-1 - TGCGCCAGCACTACAGCTAACACCGGGGAGCTGTTTTTT CASTTANTGELFF
- TRBJ2-7 TRBV5-4 TRBD2 TGTGCCAGCAGCGGAGGGACTAGCGGGAGGGACTACGAGCAGTACTTC CASSGGTSGRDYEQYF
many TRBJ1-1 TRBV7-2 TRBD1 TGTGCCAGCAGCTTAGGTGGGACAGGGCCTGAAGCTTTCTTT CASSLGGTGPEAFF
- TRBJ1-1 TRBV6-2/TRBV6-3 - TGTGCCAGCAGTTATTTCAGGGGAAGGTACACTGAAGCTTTCTTT CASSYFRGRYTEAFF
- TRBJ1-2 TRBV15 - TGTGCCACCAGCAGAGATAGGTCGGACAGTAACTATGGCTACACCTTC CATSRDRSDSNYGYTF
- TRBJ2-1 TRBV7-9 TRBD2 TGTGCCAGCAGCTCCAAAAGGCGGACTAGCGGGAGAAAGGATGAGCAGTTCTTC CASSSKRRTSGRKDEQFF
- TRBJ1-6 TRBV27 - TGTGCCAGCAGTTCGATATCAGGGAACGGGAATTCACCCCTCCACTTT CASSSISGNGNSPLHF
- TRBJ1-2 TRBV23-1 - TGCGCCAGCAGTCAACCGGGACACAAAAACTATGGCTACACCTTC CASSQPGHKNYGYTF
- TRBJ2-7 TRBV11-3 TRBD2 TGTGCCAGCAGCGAGCGGGCTAGCGGCTCCTACGAGCAGTACTTC CASSERASGSYEQYF
- TRBJ1-2 TRBV30 - TGTGCCTGGGACAGAACAGGAGTTAACTATGGCTACACCTTC CAWDRTGVNYGYTF
- TRBJ1-2 TRBV6-2/TRBV6-3 TRBD1 TGTGCCAGCAGTTACTCCGGCGGAGGGGGCGCGAAGGGCTACACCTTC CASSYSGGGGAKGYTF